This TCR beta chain was captured by sequencing in a study of blood T cell repertoires in COVID-19. Study as a whole: COVID-19 samples, acute and convalescent, were from the United States, Italy and Spain. Sources were T cells, B-cell-depleted T cells, or PBMCs; the material itself was cDNA or gDNA.

Germline V gives CDR1 SGHTA, CDR2 FQGNSA. This CDR3 spans 15 amino acids. The V and J ends lost 1 base and 8 bases, in that order; junction bases with no gene match: 9. Original data processing: Reference gene primer amplification gave estimated nucleated cell counts. Here immunoSEQ multiplex PCR was the method, and the copy in TCRdb shows in-frame clones only, minus some. V and J calls and clone size are copied from that table; D and trimming were computed from the DNA. The sample has around 280,000 clones; about nine tenths are singletons. The chain joins TRBV7-2 to TRBJ1-1, with TRBD1 identical over 8 bases. Sequencing was performed on peripheral blood. This clonotype was obtained from a woman aged 45-65 years who had recovered from COVID-19. CDR3 sequence (DNA): TGTGCCAGCAGCTTAGGACAAACAGGGGGATTAGAAGCTTTCTTT. It specifies CASSLGQTGGLEAFF.